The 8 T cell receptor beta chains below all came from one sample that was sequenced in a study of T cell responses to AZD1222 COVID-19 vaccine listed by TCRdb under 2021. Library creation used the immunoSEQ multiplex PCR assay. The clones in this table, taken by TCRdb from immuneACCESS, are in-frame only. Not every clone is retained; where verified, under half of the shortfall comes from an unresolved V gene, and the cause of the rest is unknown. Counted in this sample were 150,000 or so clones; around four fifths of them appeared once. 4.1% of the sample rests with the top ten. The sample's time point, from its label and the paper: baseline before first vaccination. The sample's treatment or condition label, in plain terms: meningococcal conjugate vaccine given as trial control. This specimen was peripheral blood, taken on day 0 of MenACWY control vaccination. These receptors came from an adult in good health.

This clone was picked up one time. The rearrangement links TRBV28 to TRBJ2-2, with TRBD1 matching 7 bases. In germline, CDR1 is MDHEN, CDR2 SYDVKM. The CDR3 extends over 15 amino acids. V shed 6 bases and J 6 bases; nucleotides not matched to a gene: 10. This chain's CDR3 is CASSQSTGWAGELFF. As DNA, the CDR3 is TGTGCCAGCAGCCAATCGACAGGGTGGGCCGGGGAGCTGTTTTTT.

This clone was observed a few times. The CDR3 bases are TGTGCCAGCAGCTTATCCCCCGACTCCGCCCAGCATTTT. Translated: CASSLSPDSAQHF. This chain connects TRBV13 to TRBJ1-5; D remains unclear. The germline V gene encodes CDR1 PRHDT and CDR2 FYEKMQ (reference sequence). V gave up 2 bases and J gave up 11 bases, with 13 bases separating them. The length of the CDR3 is 13 residues.

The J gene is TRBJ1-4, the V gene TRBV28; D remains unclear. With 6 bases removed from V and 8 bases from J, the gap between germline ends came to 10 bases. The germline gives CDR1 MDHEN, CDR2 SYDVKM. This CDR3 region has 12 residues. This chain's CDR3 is CASRPTKEKLFF. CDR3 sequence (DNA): TGTGCCAGCAGGCCAACCAAGGAAAAACTGTTTTTT.

CDR3 loop: CASSQGQNAIYNEQFF. The CDR3 DNA follows: TGTGCCAGCAGCCAAGGGCAGAACGCTATCTACAATGAGCAGTTCTTC. The V and J genes are TRBV14 and TRBJ2-1; D ambiguous. Germline CDR1 reads SGHDN; CDR2 reads FVKESK. The CDR3 runs to 16 residues. V shed 1 base and J shed 3 bases, with 13 bases lying between them.

The chain's CDR3 is CASYPTGRFALSTEAFF. As DNA, the CDR3 is TGCGCCAGCTATCCTACAGGGAGATTTGCCCTGAGCACTGAAGCTTTCTTT. The J gene is TRBJ1-1, the V gene TRBV5-1, with TRBD1 as a possible D gene (6 bases). The CDR3 has 17 residues. The V gene lost 7 bases and the J gene lost 4 bases, with 26 bases spanning the gap. Per the germline V gene, CDR1 is SGHRS and CDR2 is YFSETQ.

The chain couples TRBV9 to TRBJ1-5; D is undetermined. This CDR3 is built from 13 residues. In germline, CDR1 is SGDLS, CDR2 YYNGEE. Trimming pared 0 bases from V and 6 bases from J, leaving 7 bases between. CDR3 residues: CASSVDTLQPQHF. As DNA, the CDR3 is TGTGCCAGCAGCGTAGATACCCTTCAGCCCCAGCATTTT.

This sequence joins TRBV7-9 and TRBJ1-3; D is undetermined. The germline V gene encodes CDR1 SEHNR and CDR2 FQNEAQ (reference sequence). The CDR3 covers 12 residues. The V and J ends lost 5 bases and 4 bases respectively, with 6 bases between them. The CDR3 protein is CASSPPGNTIYF. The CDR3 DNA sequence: TGTGCCAGCAGCCCCCCGGGAAACACCATATATTTT.

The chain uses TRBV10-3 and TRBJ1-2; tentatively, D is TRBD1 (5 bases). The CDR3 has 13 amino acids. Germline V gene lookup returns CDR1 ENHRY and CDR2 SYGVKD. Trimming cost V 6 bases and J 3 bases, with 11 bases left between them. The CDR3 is CAIRDDSHYGYTF. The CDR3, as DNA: TGTGCCATCAGAGACGACAGTCACTATGGCTACACCTTC.